This entry describes one TCR beta chain. Its antigen is as yet unknown. Exclusion applied to patients with autoimmune disease history or systemic immunosuppression. Generated by immunoSEQ multiplex PCR, the TCRdb table keeps only in-frame clones and is missing some. Found here are around 140,000 clones, 90% of them singletons; the top ten hold around 1%. CDR1 is SGHVS and CDR2 is FQNEAQ in the germline V gene. The CDR3 runs to 12 residues. The V end was cut by 5 bases, the J end by 8 bases, with 10 bases between. The entry originates in a study of OX40 agonist ivuxolimab in advanced cancers. For the study at large: Among those enrolled, mean age was about 63 years (range about 23 to 85) and approximately 80% were male. Of the patients, three showed partial responses, one with hepatocellular carcinoma and two with cutaneous melanoma. The study, taken as a whole, reports: Clones of CD4+ and CD8+ blood T cells grew by week 6 at doses of 0.1 to 3.0 mg/kg.

The starting material was CD4+ or CD8+ T cells sorted from blood, obtained in a trial of the OX40 agonist ivuxolimab. The V call is TRBV7-8, the J call TRBJ2-1; no reliable D call. The receptor was derived from an adult with an advanced solid tumor such as melanoma, head and neck, liver or kidney cancer. The CDR3 reads CASSRTAHEQFF. Here the CDR3 DNA reads TGTGCCAGCAGCCGGACCGCCCATGAGCAGTTCTTC.